This T cell receptor beta chain is drawn from a study of regulatory T cells in long-lasting Graves disease. Study-wide background: Under 3 months of antithyroid drugs had been taken by newly diagnosed Graves' patients.

After removal of 4 bases from V and 10 bases from J, the junction contained 8 bases not matched to a gene. The CDR3 runs to 15 residues. The germline V gene encodes CDR1 MRHNA and CDR2 SNTAGT. Study conclusions and caveats: Among samples with persistent disease, TRBV28, TRBJ1-2 and TRBJ2-5 were favored.

Investigators prepared the TCR beta libraries by applying iRepertoire HTBI primers and Arm-PCR of CDR3 regions. TCRdb itself ran the multiplex PCR reads through MiXCR, one entry per CDR3 protein. The sample records 400,000 to 500,000 distinct CDR3 sequences, about 15% being singletons. Time point denoted: newly diagnosed GD, antithyroid drugs for less than 3 months. RNA from PBMCs was the source of the TCR library. Criteria from the American Thyroid Association guidelines were applied to diagnose Graves' disease. Points on this clonotype: What it recognizes is unknown.

The same data also contributed to another study, on T cells in Graves' hyperthyroidism and ophthalmopathy.

The J gene is TRBJ2-1, the V gene TRBV6-4; TRBD2 aligns across 12 bases. Sequencing used peripheral blood mononuclear cells (PBMCs), obtained at new diagnosis, from a patient treated with antithyroid drugs. The source is a woman younger than 45 with Graves disease. The DNA for the CDR3 is TGTGCCAGCAGTGTTACTAGCGGGGGGTTTAGGGAGCAGTTCTTC. This codes for CASSVTSGGFREQFF.